The 19 T cell receptor beta chains in this list originate from one sample, sequenced in a study of blood T cell repertoires in COVID-19. The protocol was immunoSEQ multiplex PCR, while the TCRdb copy is restricted to in-frame clones and leaves out a portion. Of 250,000 to 300,000 clones detected, around 90% appear once; the ten largest clones hold about 2%. Sample: PBMCs or T cells enriched from blood (not recorded which). The source of these receptors is a middle-aged woman with acute COVID-19.

About this clone: Other DNA sequences of this sample code for an identical CDR3. The chain uses TRBV5-1 and TRBJ1-4; 11 bases line up with TRBD1. The CDR3 covers 15 residues. After removal of 4 bases from V and 5 bases from J, the junction contained 4 bases not matched to a gene. Germline CDR1 reads SGHRS; CDR2 reads YFSETQ. The chain's CDR3 is CASSLGDRGNEKLFF. CDR3 bases: TGCGCCAGCAGCCTGGGGGACAGGGGGAATGAAAAACTGTTTTTT.

The rearrangement uses TRBV12-3 or TRBV12-4 and TRBJ1-2, with D possibly being TRBD1 (5 bases). The V end lost 7 bases, the J end lost 8 bases, and 14 bases lay between the germline ends. The CDR3 is 12 residues long. The CDR3 is CASNPGGGGYTF. The DNA of the CDR3 is TGTGCCAGCAACCCCGGGGGTGGGGGCTACACCTTC.

The chain carries TRBV6-1 and TRBJ1-6, with 9 bases identical to TRBD1. Germline V CDR1 and CDR2: MNHNS, SASEGT. V lost 1 base, J lost 6 bases, and 1 base stayed unmatched. The CDR3 is 15 residues long. CDR3 coding DNA: TGTGCCAGCAGTGAAGTGGGACAGGGTAATTCACCCCTCCACTTT. Protein sequence: CASSEVGQGNSPLHF.

CDR3 residues: CASSQRQGMVEKLFF. DNA for the CDR3: TGTGCCAGCAGCCAACGACAGGGGATGGTTGAAAAACTGTTTTTT. This chain joins TRBV2 and TRBJ1-4, with 8 bases fitting TRBD1. The V gene's germline CDR1 is SNHLY and CDR2 FYNNEI. This CDR3 has 15 residues. Trimming removed 6 bases from V and 7 bases from J; junction bases left unmatched: 10.

CDR3 nucleotides: TGTGCCAGCAGCTTAGGGAGCGGGGGGGGTCAAGAGACCCAGTACTTC. Its translation: CASSLGSGGGQETQYF. V gene TRBV7-7 combines with J gene TRBJ2-5; 10 bases map to TRBD2. Germline lookup yields CDR1 SSHAT and CDR2 FNYEAQ (reference sequence). J lost 2 bases, V lost 1 base, and 4 bases had no gene match. The CDR3 extends over 16 amino acids.

V usage is TRBV5-1 and J usage is TRBJ2-3; perhaps TRBD2 as D (5 bases). The CDR3 consists of 11 residues. The germline V and J ends were trimmed by 8 bases and 5 bases, with 9 bases remaining between them. In germline, CDR1 is SGHRS, CDR2 YFSETQ. The CDR3 nucleotides are TGCGCCAGTCGGACTGAAGATACGCAGTATTTT. Its translation is CASRTEDTQYF.

A single count supports this clone. J is TRBJ2-1 and V is TRBV28, with TRBD2 identical over 8 bases. Unmatched junction bases numbered 3, after V lost 8 bases and J lost 6 bases. There are 12 residues in the CDR3. Germline lookup yields CDR1 MDHEN and CDR2 SYDVKM. As DNA, the CDR3 is TGTGCCAGCCACGGGGGGGGCAATGAGCAGTTCTTC. It codes for CASHGGGNEQFF.

The chain is built from TRBV5-6 and TRBJ1-2; TRBD1 might be the D (6 bases). V lost 2 bases, J lost 2 bases, and 13 bases lay in between. The CDR3 is 15 residues long. Germline V gene sequence: CDR1 SGHDT, CDR2 YYEEEE. The CDR3 here is CASSFNNRENYGYTF. The CDR3 region has the DNA TGTGCCAGCAGCTTCAATAACAGGGAGAACTATGGCTACACCTTC.

The CDR3 bases are TGTGCCAGCAGCGTAGGGCCGGGACAGGGGGCCTACGAGCAGTACTTC. Protein: CASSVGPGQGAYEQYF. The rearrangement joins TRBV9 to TRBJ2-7; 11 bases agree with TRBD1. Germline V gene data show CDR1 as SGDLS and CDR2 as YYNGEE. The CDR3 has 16 residues. After removal of 0 bases from V and 2 bases from J, the junction contained 4 bases not matched to a gene. The entire variable domain, with the rest obtained from reference TRBV9 and TRBJ2-7, is as follows: DSGVTQTPKHLITATGQRVTLRCSPRSGDLSVYWYQQSLDQGLQFLIQYYNGEERAKGNILERFSAQQFPDLHSELNLSSLELGDSALYFCASSVGPGQGAYEQYFGPGTRLTVT.

The chain combines TRBV2 with TRBJ1-6; maybe TRBD1 (6 bases). This CDR3 is 17 amino acids long. The V and J ends lost 6 bases and 7 bases respectively, with 22 bases between them. CDR1 and CDR2 from the germline V gene are SNHLY and FYNNEI. The CDR3 DNA is TGTGCCAGCAGACTCTCCCCCTGTGTGGGGGCGAATTCACCCCTCCACTTT. It codes for CASRLSPCVGANSPLHF.

V is TRBV28 and J is TRBJ1-1; TRBD1 might be the D (6 bases). The CDR3 is 16 residues long. Between the trimmed V and J ends, which lost 2 bases and 4 bases, there was a span of 17 bases. Germline CDR1 and CDR2: MDHEN and SYDVKM. The CDR3 protein is CASSLPPQGRGTEAFF. The CDR3 DNA is TGTGCCAGCAGTTTACCCCCCCAGGGGAGGGGCACTGAAGCTTTCTTT.

The chain uses TRBV4-1 and TRBJ1-4, with a tentative D call TRBD1 (6 bases). The CDR3 is made up of 13 amino acids. V was cut by 8 bases and J by 4 bases, with 11 bases left in between. The germline CDR1 and CDR2 sequences are MGHRA and YSYEKL. The CDR3 sequence is CASSGGDNEKLFF. CDR3 bases: TGCGCCAGCTCGGGGGGCGATAATGAAAAACTGTTTTTT.

The chain recombines TRBV9 with TRBJ1-3; no definite D call. V was shortened by 0 bases and J by 0 bases, with 13 bases between the two germline ends. The germline CDR1 and CDR2 sequences are SGDLS and YYNGEE. The CDR3 is 17 residues long. The CDR3 nucleotides are TGTGCCAGCAGCGTAGGGTCAGGCCTCAGCTCTGGAAACACCATATATTTT. As protein: CASSVGSGLSSGNTIYF.

The chain employs TRBV7-2 and TRBJ2-1; 11 nucleotides agree with TRBD2. CDR3 length: 16 residues. Germline loops: CDR1 SGHTA, CDR2 FQGNSA. Trimming at V came to 5 bases and at J to 6 bases, leaving 9 bases not matched to a gene. This chain's CDR3 is CASSHGLAGGSNEQFF. The DNA of the CDR3 is TGTGCCAGCAGCCACGGGCTAGCGGGAGGAAGCAATGAGCAGTTCTTC.

The CDR3 DNA sequence: TGTGCCAGCAGGACAGGTCTGGGACAGCCCCAGCATTTT. As protein: CASRTGLGQPQHF. The V and J genes are TRBV6-5 and TRBJ1-5; possible D gene TRBD1, 6 bases. CDR1 MNHEY and CDR2 SVGAGI come from the germline V gene. There are 13 residues in the CDR3. Deletions cut 6 bases from V and 7 bases from J, with 13 bases between.

This clone was seen a single time. This rearrangement joins TRBV7-9 to TRBJ1-2; 11 bases map to TRBD1. Looked up from germline, CDR1 is SEHNR and CDR2 is FQNEAQ (reference sequence). The CDR3 extends over 14 amino acids. Losses at the gene ends were 4 bases for V and 5 bases for J; bases not matched to a gene: 3. The CDR3, as DNA: TGTGCCAGCAGCTCAGGACAGGGGGCGTATGGCTACACCTTC. Its translation is CASSSGQGAYGYTF.

The CDR3 loop reads CASSPSTGIGYGYTF. The CDR3 DNA follows: TGTGCCAGCAGCCCCTCCACAGGGATCGGGTATGGCTACACCTTC. The chain uses TRBV5-6 and TRBJ1-2; D possibly corresponds to TRBD1 (6 bases). Germline V gene sequence: CDR1 SGHDT, CDR2 YYEEEE. The CDR3 has 15 residues. V was trimmed by 4 bases and J by 5 bases, leaving 18 bases between them.

This clone was observed a single time. The J gene is TRBJ1-5, the V gene TRBV24-1; no firm D call. Germline V gene sequence: CDR1 KGHDR, CDR2 SFDVKD. V was shortened by 0 bases and J by 6 bases, with 5 bases between the two germline ends. CDR3 length: 13 residues. The CDR3 sequence is CATSDLRGQPQHF. The DNA of the CDR3 is TGTGCCACCAGTGATTTGCGAGGTCAGCCCCAGCATTTT.

In its sample, this clone was seen once. The chain joins TRBV7-9 to TRBJ2-2; D perhaps matches TRBD1 (6 bases). Trimming pared 5 bases from V and 1 base from J, leaving 14 bases between. Germline assignment: CDR1 SEHNR and CDR2 FQNEAQ (reference sequence). The CDR3 loop spans 16 amino acids. The CDR3 here is CASSGTYRENTGELFF. The CDR3 nucleotides read TGTGCCAGCAGCGGGACCTACAGGGAGAACACCGGGGAGCTGTTTTTT. Based on the CDR3 plus reference TRBV7-9 and TRBJ2-2, the full variable domain is DTGVSQNPRHKITKRGQNVTFRCDPISEHNRLYWYRQTLGQGPEFLTYFQNEAQLEKSRLLSDRFSAERPKGSFSTLEIQRTEQGDSAMYLCASSGTYRENTGELFFGEGSRLTVL.